The T cell receptor (beta chain) described here comes from a study of regulatory T cells. Trimming took off 4 bases at V and 2 bases at J, with 15 bases between the two ends. The CDR3 is 15 amino acids. CDR1 and CDR2 from the germline V gene are MNHNS and SASEGT. Overall study results and limits: Skewed V and J usage and few unique V-J pairs marked patient repertoires, most in Tregs. Hydrophobic residues at CDR3 positions 6 and 7 were enriched in conventional CD4+ T cells of CD3G-deficient patients.

In the case of this clone: Its antigen is unknown.

Amplification used 52 TRBV primers and 13 TRBJ primers. Produced via immunoSEQ multiplex PCR; TCRdb's table is partial and in-frame only. The sample records about 30,000 clones, 85% to 95% being singletons. Patients, 2 to 39 years old, had expanded memory T-cell proportions. CD4+ cells were sorted into CD25-high CD127-low regulatory cells and CD25-low CD127-high conventional cells. V and J are TRBV6-1 and TRBJ2-7, with D possibly being TRBD2 (6 bases). The TCR comes from a person in their late teens or twenties with CD3G deficiency. The specimen was conventional CD4+ T cells sorted from blood. The CDR3 DNA sequence: TGTGCCAGCAGTGGGACGGCTAGCGTCACCTACGAGCAGTACTTC. Translated, it gives CASSGTASVTYEQYF.